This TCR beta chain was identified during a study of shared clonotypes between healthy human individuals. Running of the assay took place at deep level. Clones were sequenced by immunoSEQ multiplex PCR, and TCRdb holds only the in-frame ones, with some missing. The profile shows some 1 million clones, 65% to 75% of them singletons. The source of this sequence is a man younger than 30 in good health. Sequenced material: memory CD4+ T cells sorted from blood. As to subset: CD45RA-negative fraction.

The CDR3 loop reads CASSFWTGMNTEAFF. In DNA form, the CDR3 reads TGTGCCAGCAGTTTTTGGACAGGGATGAACACTGAAGCTTTCTTT. The V and J genes are TRBV6-1 and TRBJ1-1, with 8 bases matching TRBD1. The CDR3 has 15 amino acids. J lost 0 bases, V lost 5 bases, and 5 bases had no gene match. Germline lookup yields CDR1 MNHNS and CDR2 SASEGT.